These 5 T cell receptor beta chains were sequenced from one sample in a study of T cell changes during pregnancy in multiple sclerosis. Sequenced by immunoSEQ multiplex PCR; TCRdb stores in-frame clones only, minus some. The sample lists 50,000 or so clones, approximately 92% seen once, with 1% to 1.5% in the top ten. Material: peripheral blood, obtained after pregnancy. The receptors were sampled from a female donor in good health, enrolled as a control in a pregnancy study.

The chain links TRBV15 to TRBJ2-7, with 8 bases that match TRBD1. V lost 3 bases and J lost 3; bases outside the gene matches: 4. Per germline, CDR1 LNHNV and CDR2 YYDKDF (reference sequence). There are 14 residues in the CDR3. The CDR3 region has the DNA TGTGCCACCAGCAGGGGACAGGCCTACTACGAGCAGTACTTC. Translation: CATSRGQAYYEQYF.

Only a few counts were recorded for this clone. The chain recombines TRBV5-1 with TRBJ2-4; 7 nucleotides line up with TRBD2. V was clipped by 0 bases and J by 0 bases; unmatched bases: 0. The CDR3 length is 15 residues. Looked up from germline, CDR1 is SGHRS and CDR2 is YFSETQ. The CDR3 spells CASSLGGGAKNIQYF. CDR3 sequence (DNA): TGCGCCAGCAGCTTGGGGGGGGGAGCCAAAAACATTCAGTACTTC.

The chain combines TRBV6-6 with TRBJ1-3; no reliable D call. Germline lookup yields CDR1 MNHNY and CDR2 SVGAGI (reference sequence). The CDR3 loop spans 14 amino acids. The V gene lost 6 bases and the J gene lost 4 bases, with 13 bases spanning the gap. The CDR3 nucleotides read TGTGCCAGCAGAACAGCATCGGGGGGAAACACCATATATTTT. This codes for CASRTASGGNTIYF.

The chain employs TRBV25-1 and TRBJ1-3, with D possibly TRBD1 on 6 matching bases. The germline V and J ends were trimmed by 3 bases and 2 bases, with 11 bases remaining between them. CDR1 and CDR2 (germline): MGHDK, SYGVNS. This CDR3 spans 15 amino acids. CDR3 protein: CASSDQGWAGNTIYF. In DNA, the CDR3 is TGTGCCAGCAGTGATCAGGGGTGGGCTGGAAACACCATATATTTT.

This clone was detected once. The V call is TRBV28, the J call TRBJ1-3; no clear D gene. CDR1 and CDR2 from the germline V gene are MDHEN and SYDVKM. This CDR3 contains 15 residues. The V end lost 2 bases, the J end lost 0 bases, and 8 bases lay between the germline ends. CDR3 DNA: TGTGCCAGCAGTTTAACGGTGCTCTCTGGAAACACCATATATTTT. Translated: CASSLTVLSGNTIYF. The complete variable domain, with remaining parts taken from reference TRBV28 and TRBJ1-3, reads DVKVTQSSRYLVKRTGEKVFLECVQDMDHENMFWYRQDPGLGLRLIYFSYDVKMKEKGDIPEGYSVSREKKERFSLILESASTNQTSMYLCASSLTVLSGNTIYFGEGSWLTVV.